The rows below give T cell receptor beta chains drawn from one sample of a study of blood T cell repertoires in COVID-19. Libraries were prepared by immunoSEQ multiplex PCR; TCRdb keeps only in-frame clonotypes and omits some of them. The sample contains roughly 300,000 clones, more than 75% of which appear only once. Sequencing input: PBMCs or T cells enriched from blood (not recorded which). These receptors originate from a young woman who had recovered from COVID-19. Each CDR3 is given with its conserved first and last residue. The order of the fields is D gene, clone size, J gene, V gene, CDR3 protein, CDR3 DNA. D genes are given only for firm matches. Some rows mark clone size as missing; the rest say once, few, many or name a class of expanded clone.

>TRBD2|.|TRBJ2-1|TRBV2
CASSLSGGDNEQFF
TGTGCCAGCAGTCTTAGCGGGGGGGACAATGAGCAGTTCTTC
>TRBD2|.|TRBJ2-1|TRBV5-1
CASSPEPLAGTYNEQFF
TGCGCCAGCAGCCCAGAGCCACTAGCGGGGACTTACAATGAGCAGTTCTTC
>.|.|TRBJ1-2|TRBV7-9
CASSDTGIYGYTF
TGTGCCAGCAGCGACACAGGGATTTATGGCTACACCTTC
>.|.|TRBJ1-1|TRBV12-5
CASGLGQADTEAFF
TGTGCTAGTGGTTTGGGACAGGCGGACACTGAAGCTTTCTTT
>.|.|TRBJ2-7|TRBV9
CASSGGASYEQYF
TGTGCCAGCAGCGGCGGGGCCAGCTACGAGCAGTACTTC
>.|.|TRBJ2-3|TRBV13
CASSLMSGMGTDTQYF
TGTGCCAGCAGCTTAATGTCGGGGATGGGCACAGATACGCAGTATTTT
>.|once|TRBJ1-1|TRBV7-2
CASSLGAGNTEAFF
TGTGCCAGCAGCTTAGGGGCTGGGAACACTGAAGCTTTCTTT
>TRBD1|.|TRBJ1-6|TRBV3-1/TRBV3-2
CASSLRTGSYSPLHF
TGTGCCAGCAGCCTTCGGACAGGGAGTTATTCACCCCTCCACTTT
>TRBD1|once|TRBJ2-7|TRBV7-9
CASSSGQGGSYEQYF
TGTGCCAGCAGCTCCGGACAGGGGGGGTCCTACGAGCAGTACTTC
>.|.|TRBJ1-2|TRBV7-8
CASSLLAANYGYTF
TGTGCCAGCAGCTTACTCGCGGCGAACTATGGCTACACCTTC
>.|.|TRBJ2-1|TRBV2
CASRDMDPSLFF
TGTGCCAGCAGGGACATGGACCCCTCTTTATTCTTC